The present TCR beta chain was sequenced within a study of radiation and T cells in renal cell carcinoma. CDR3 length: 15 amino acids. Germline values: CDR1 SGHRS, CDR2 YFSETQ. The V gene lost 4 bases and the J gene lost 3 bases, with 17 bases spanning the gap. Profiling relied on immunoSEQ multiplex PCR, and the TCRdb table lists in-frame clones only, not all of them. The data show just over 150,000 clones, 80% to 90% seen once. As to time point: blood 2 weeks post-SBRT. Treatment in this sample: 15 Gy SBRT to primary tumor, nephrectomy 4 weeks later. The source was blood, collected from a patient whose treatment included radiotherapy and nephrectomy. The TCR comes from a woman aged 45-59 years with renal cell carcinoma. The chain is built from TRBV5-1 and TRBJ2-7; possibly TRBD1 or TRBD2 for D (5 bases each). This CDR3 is CASSPSGTAIYEQYF. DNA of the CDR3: TGCGCCAGCAGCCCGTCCGGGACGGCAATCTACGAGCAGTACTTC.